The next 2 T cell receptor beta chains were all read from a single sample in a study of blood T cell repertoires in COVID-19. TCRdb keeps only in-frame clones here, not all; method: immunoSEQ multiplex PCR. This sample has 60,000 to 70,000 clones, with 82% found just once. Sequencing was done on a sample of peripheral blood. These receptor sequences come from a man aged 60-69 years with acute or convalescent COVID-19.

The V and J genes are TRBV18 and TRBJ2-7, with a possible D match to TRBD1 (5 bases). This CDR3 has 14 amino acids. V was pared by 2 bases and J by 6 bases, with 14 bases between. Germline V lookup: CDR1 KGHSH, CDR2 LQKENI. DNA for the CDR3: TGTGCCAGCTCACCAACCCAGGGTGTGGGCGAGCAGTACTTC. Translating gives CASSPTQGVGEQYF.

This sequence joins TRBV30 and TRBJ1-2; 8 bases line up with TRBD1. Germline CDR1 and CDR2: GTSNPN and SVGIG (reference sequence). This CDR3 contains 14 residues. V lost 0 bases and J lost 4; bases outside the gene matches: 4. The CDR3 sequence is CAWSVDDRGYGYTF. CDR3 DNA sequence: TGTGCCTGGAGTGTAGACGACAGGGGCTATGGCTACACCTTC.